The 30 T cell receptor beta chains below come from one sample, sequenced in a study of shared clonotypes between healthy human individuals. TCRdb keeps only in-frame clones here, not all; method: immunoSEQ multiplex PCR. The table includes more than 2 million clones, approximately 94% detected once. CD45RO-negative cells were positively selected for CCR7, leaving out terminally differentiated effector memory CD45RA+ cells. The sample taken for sequencing was naive CD8+ T cells sorted from blood. These receptors originate from a young man in good health.

As for this clone: Other nucleotide sequences in the sample specify the same CDR3. This chain joins TRBV9 and TRBJ2-5; D remains unclear. Looked up from germline, CDR1 is SGDLS and CDR2 is YYNGEE. The CDR3 is 14 residues long. The V and J ends lost 3 bases and 2 bases respectively, with 11 bases between them. CDR3 residues: CASSALGQQETQYF. CDR3 in DNA: TGTGCCAGCAGCGCCCTGGGCCAACAAGAGACCCAGTACTTC.

The rearrangement joins TRBV30 to TRBJ1-5; D is undetermined. The CDR3 totals 14 residues. V gave up 1 base and J gave up 1 base, with 8 bases separating them. Germline V gene data show CDR1 as GTSNPN and CDR2 as SVGIG (reference sequence). CDR3 nucleotide sequence: TGTGCCTGGAGTGCCCTGGAGAGCAATCAGCCCCAGCATTTT. This codes for CAWSALESNQPQHF.

The chain couples TRBV9 to TRBJ1-1; D is unclear. V was clipped by 3 bases and J by 4 bases, with 10 bases between them. This CDR3 is built from 13 residues. From germline, CDR1 is SGDLS and CDR2 YYNGEE. CDR3 protein: CASSGLSGTEAFF. CDR3 nucleotides: TGTGCCAGCAGCGGGTTAAGCGGCACTGAAGCTTTCTTT.

This chain connects TRBV2 to TRBJ2-7, with 8 bases lining up with TRBD2. The CDR3 has 13 amino acids. V was clipped by 6 bases and J by 2 bases; unmatched bases: 3. Germline lookup yields CDR1 SNHLY and CDR2 FYNNEI. The CDR3 nucleotides are TGTGCCAGCAGCACTAGCGGTGCCTACGAGCAGTACTTC. This translates into CASSTSGAYEQYF.

This sequence joins TRBV9 and TRBJ1-2; D unclear. CDR3 length: 14 residues. Germline lookup yields CDR1 SGDLS and CDR2 YYNGEE. V shed 4 bases and J shed 3 bases, with 13 bases lying between them. For the CDR3, the DNA is TGTGCCAGCAGCCCAGAGGGTGGCTACTATGGCTACACCTTC. Translated: CASSPEGGYYGYTF.

The CDR3 protein is CASSYRLADTDTQYF. The CDR3 DNA sequence: TGTGCCAGCAGTTACCGGCTAGCGGACACAGATACGCAGTATTTT. The gene calls are TRBV6-6 and TRBJ2-3, with 7 bases identical to TRBD2. Looked up from germline, CDR1 is MNHNY and CDR2 is SVGAGI (reference sequence). V was clipped by 2 bases and J by 2 bases; unmatched bases: 4. The CDR3 has 15 residues.

J is TRBJ2-2 and V is TRBV30; 10 positions agree with TRBD1. The length of the CDR3 is 15 residues. V lost 0 bases and J lost 6; bases outside the gene matches: 4. Germline CDR1 GTSNPN, CDR2 SVGIG (reference sequence). CDR3: CAWSVPGTGAGELFF. The CDR3 nucleotides are TGTGCCTGGAGTGTCCCCGGGACAGGGGCCGGGGAGCTGTTTTTT.

A note on this clone: Other DNA sequences from this sample encode an identical CDR3 as well. J is TRBJ1-2 and V is TRBV7-9, with TRBD1 matching 7 bases. Germline V gives CDR1 SEHNR, CDR2 FQNEAQ (reference sequence). With V trimmed by 2 bases and J by 6 bases, 0 bases remained unmatched. The CDR3 covers 12 residues. The CDR3 DNA reads as TGTGCCAGCAGCTTAACAGGGGATGGCTACACCTTC. The encoded protein is CASSLTGDGYTF.

The chain couples TRBV7-8 to TRBJ2-7; 7 nucleotides line up with TRBD2. CDR1 SGHVS and CDR2 FQNEAQ come from the germline V gene. The ends lost 1 base at V and 0 bases at J; junction bases unmatched: 15. The CDR3 is 19 residues long. The CDR3 is CASSLVVAGASPNSYEQYF. CDR3 DNA: TGTGCCAGCAGCTTAGTAGTGGCGGGAGCTTCCCCAAACTCCTACGAGCAGTACTTC.

A remark on this clone: This may be a read error: a much more frequent sequence differs by one nucleotide. Other nucleotide sequences in the sample specify the same CDR3. V gene TRBV9 combines with J gene TRBJ1-1, with TRBD1 as a possible D gene (5 bases). The germline V and J ends were trimmed by 0 bases and 5 bases, with 8 bases remaining between them. Germline CDR1 SGDLS, CDR2 YYNGEE. The CDR3 loop spans 13 amino acids. CDR3 nucleotides: TGTGCCAGCAGCGTAGGAGGGGAGACTGAAGCTTTCTTT. Protein: CASSVGGETEAFF. Based on the CDR3 plus reference TRBV9 and TRBJ1-1, the full variable domain is DSGVTQTPKHLITATGQRVTLRCSPRSGDLSVYWYQQSLDQGLQFLIQYYNGEERAKGNILERFSAQQFPDLHSELNLSSLELGDSALYFCASSVGGETEAFFGQGTRLTVV.

A word on this clone: The sample holds other DNA sequences that translate to the same CDR3. The V gene is TRBV6-1, the J gene TRBJ1-2; D is uncertain. The CDR3 has 10 residues. Germline V gene data show CDR1 as MNHNS and CDR2 as SASEGT. The V end lost 6 bases, the J end lost 7 bases, and 6 bases lay between the germline ends. CDR3 nucleotides: TGTGCCAGCAGCTCGGGTGGCTACACCTTC. Its protein is CASSSGGYTF.

This chain uses TRBV4-1 with TRBJ2-1; TRBD2 matches 8 bases. Trimming took 1 base from V and 8 from J; bases not matched to a gene: 10. The CDR3 has 16 amino acids. The germline gives CDR1 MGHRA, CDR2 YSYEKL. The CDR3 bases are TGCGCCAGCAGCCAAGTTATGCGGGAGGTTTCCGATGAGCAGTTCTTC. Protein sequence: CASSQVMREVSDEQFF.

This clone came up a few times. This rearrangement joins TRBV2 to TRBJ2-2; no reliable D call. The V end was cut by 7 bases, the J end by 4 bases, with 13 bases between. The CDR3 spans 14 residues. Germline V lookup: CDR1 SNHLY, CDR2 FYNNEI. The CDR3: CASKRRLATGELFF. The DNA of the CDR3 is TGTGCCAGCAAGCGCAGACTCGCCACCGGGGAGCTGTTTTTT.

The chain uses TRBV5-6 and TRBJ2-1; the match to TRBD2 covers 11 bases. Germline V gene data show CDR1 as SGHDT and CDR2 as YYEEEE. Losses at the gene ends were 3 bases for V and 2 bases for J; bases not matched to a gene: 1. This CDR3 has 15 amino acids. The CDR3 DNA reads as TGTGCCAGCAGCTCGGGACTAGCGGCCTACAATGAGCAGTTCTTC. Protein product: CASSSGLAAYNEQFF.

This chain connects TRBV29-1 to TRBJ2-1, with 7 positions matching TRBD2. The CDR3 loop spans 13 amino acids. CDR1 and CDR2 (germline): SQVTM, ANQGSEA. The J segment lost 7 bases and the V segment lost 4 bases, leaving 7 bases of the junction unmatched. The CDR3 spells CSVVLAELNEQFF. In nucleotides, the CDR3 is TGCAGCGTTGTCCTAGCGGAGCTGAATGAGCAGTTCTTC.

This chain links TRBV7-9 with TRBJ1-1; TRBD1 matches at 8 bases. This CDR3 has 14 amino acids. CDR1 SEHNR and CDR2 FQNEAQ come from the germline V gene (reference sequence). V lost 5 bases to trimming and J lost 5 bases; unmatched junction nucleotides: 7. CDR3 nucleotide sequence: TGTGCCAGCAGCCAGACAGGGGCGAGTACTGAAGCTTTCTTT. Amino acid sequence: CASSQTGASTEAFF.

The rearrangement joins TRBV7-9 to TRBJ1-3, with D uncertain. The CDR3 length is 15 residues. Germline V gene sequence: CDR1 SEHNR, CDR2 FQNEAQ (reference sequence). V was clipped by 5 bases and J by 0 bases, with 11 bases between them. CDR3: CASSTRTVSGNTIYF. In DNA form, the CDR3 reads TGTGCCAGCAGCACCCGGACGGTCTCTGGAAACACCATATATTTT.

The table lists this clone with a count of one. V gene TRBV2 combines with J gene TRBJ2-3; D perhaps matches TRBD1 (5 bases). Germline CDR1 is SNHLY and CDR2 is FYNNEI. The CDR3 length is 15 residues. V was clipped by 4 bases and J by 2 bases, with 13 bases between them. CDR3 residues: CASSVSGADTDTQYF. The CDR3 nucleotides read TGTGCCAGCAGTGTGTCTGGGGCGGACACAGATACGCAGTATTTT.

As to this clone: Other nucleotide sequences in the sample specify the same CDR3. The genes are TRBV9 and TRBJ2-1; D ambiguous. Trimming pared 0 bases from V and 4 bases from J, leaving 8 bases between. Germline values: CDR1 SGDLS, CDR2 YYNGEE. The CDR3 sequence is 14 residues long. CDR3 sequence reads: CASSVEGLYNEQFF. The CDR3 nucleotides are TGTGCCAGCAGCGTAGAGGGTCTTTACAATGAGCAGTTCTTC.

The chain joins TRBV30 to TRBJ2-7; 8 bases are a match to TRBD2. CDR3 length equals 14 residues. The V gene's germline CDR1 is GTSNPN and CDR2 SVGIG (reference sequence). Trimming took 3 bases from V and 0 from J; bases not matched to a gene: 4. In DNA form, the CDR3 reads TGTGCCTGGAGACTAGCGGCGAACTCCTACGAGCAGTACTTC. Its protein product is CAWRLAANSYEQYF. Complete variable domain (other parts from reference TRBV30 and TRBJ2-7): SQTIHQWPATLVQPVGSPLSLECTVEGTSNPNLYWYRQAAGRGLQLLFYSVGIGQISSEVPQNLSASRPQDRQFILSSKKLLLSDSGFYLCAWRLAANSYEQYFGPGTRLTVT.

This clone was seen only once. The chain links TRBV28 to TRBJ1-1; D call uncertain. The V end lost 2 bases, the J end lost 1 base, and 8 bases lay between the germline ends. The CDR3 is made up of 14 amino acids. CDR1 MDHEN and CDR2 SYDVKM come from the germline V gene. DNA of the CDR3: TGTGCCAGCAGTTTAGAGGATTGGAACACTGAAGCTTTCTTT. It specifies CASSLEDWNTEAFF. The complete variable domain, with remaining parts taken from reference TRBV28 and TRBJ1-1, reads DVKVTQSSRYLVKRTGEKVFLECVQDMDHENMFWYRQDPGLGLRLIYFSYDVKMKEKGDIPEGYSVSREKKERFSLILESASTNQTSMYLCASSLEDWNTEAFFGQGTRLTVV.

The genes are TRBV19 and TRBJ1-6, with D uncertain. CDR1 is LNHDA, CDR2 SQIVND, per germline (reference sequence). The germline V and J ends were trimmed by 4 bases and 10 bases, with 14 bases remaining between them. The CDR3 covers 14 residues. CDR3 coding DNA: TGTGCCAGTAGTACTGGGGATGTAGTATCACCCCTCCACTTT. This sequence encodes CASSTGDVVSPLHF.

This chain connects TRBV2 to TRBJ2-3, with D perhaps matching TRBD1 or TRBD2 (5 bases each). The V and J ends lost 6 bases and 2 bases respectively, with 12 bases between them. Germline CDR1 reads SNHLY; CDR2 reads FYNNEI. The CDR3 is 14 residues long. In DNA, the CDR3 is TGTGCCAGCAGCGATCGGGGCTACACAGATACGCAGTATTTT. Amino acids: CASSDRGYTDTQYF.

A word on this clone: The same CDR3 arises from other DNA sequences in this sample as well. This chain connects TRBV4-3 to TRBJ2-3; perhaps TRBD2 as D (6 bases). The CDR3 consists of 16 residues. Trimming removed 1 base from V and 0 bases from J, with 11 bases in between. Looked up from germline, CDR1 is LGHNA and CDR2 is YSLEER. The CDR3 DNA is TGCGCCAGCAGCCAAGGTCCTGGGGGGAGCACAGATACGCAGTATTTT. It encodes CASSQGPGGSTDTQYF.

The chain combines TRBV27 with TRBJ2-1, with TRBD2 matching over 13 bases. The CDR3 has 15 amino acids. Germline-derived CDR1 and CDR2 are MNHEY and SMNVEV (reference sequence). The J segment lost 5 bases and the V segment lost 5 bases, leaving 3 bases of the junction unmatched. As DNA, the CDR3 is TGTGCCAGCAGTGTCGGGACTAGCGGGGACAATGAGCAGTTCTTC. Translated: CASSVGTSGDNEQFF.

This clone was counted a single time. At one of its ends the junction is not consistent with the germline gene, which may arise from a read error. V gene TRBV6-1 combines with J gene TRBJ2-7, with D possibly TRBD1 on 6 matching bases. The germline CDR1 and CDR2 sequences are MNHNS and SASEGT. The CDR3 has 13 amino acids. The DNA of the CDR3 is TGTGCCCGCAGTGCCCGGGACACCTACGAGCAGTACTTC. Its protein product is CARSARDTYEQYF.

J is TRBJ2-1 and V is TRBV4-1; D call uncertain. From germline, CDR1 is MGHRA and CDR2 YSYEKL. The ends were cut back, 2 bases at V and 2 bases at J, with 7 bases in the middle. This CDR3 comprises 14 residues. CDR3 in DNA: TGCGCCAGCAGCCAATCTAGGGCCTACAATGAGCAGTTCTTC. This gives the protein CASSQSRAYNEQFF.

The chain recombines TRBV7-9 with TRBJ2-7; 8 bases fit TRBD2. Germline V CDR1 and CDR2: SEHNR, FQNEAQ (reference sequence). The V and J ends lost 4 bases and 3 bases, in that order; junction bases with no gene match: 8. CDR3 length: 15 residues. CDR3 amino acids: CASSSPGGGYYEQYF. CDR3 nucleotide sequence: TGTGCCAGCAGCTCCCCCGGCGGGGGGTACTACGAGCAGTACTTC.

The chain uses TRBV7-6 and TRBJ2-3, with TRBD2 as a possible D gene (5 bases). Germline V lookup: CDR1 SGHVS, CDR2 FNYEAQ. The ends were cut back, 0 bases at V and 2 bases at J, with 15 bases in the middle. The CDR3 spans 17 residues. CDR3 sequence reads: CASSLAFGNDDTDTQYF. The CDR3, as DNA: TGTGCCAGCAGCTTAGCGTTCGGGAACGATGACACAGATACGCAGTATTTT. The variable domain in full, with the rest retrieved from reference TRBV7-6 and TRBJ2-3, is GAGVSQSPRYKVTKRGQDVALRCDPISGHVSLYWYRQALGQGPEFLTYFNYEAQQDKSGLPNDRFSAERPEGSISTLTIQRTEQRDSAMYRCASSLAFGNDDTDTQYFGPGTRLTVL.

The V call is TRBV5-6, the J call TRBJ2-3, with TRBD2 as a possible D gene (6 bases). The CDR3 has 13 residues. Trimming took 4 bases from V and 4 from J, leaving 10 bases between them. Germline values: CDR1 SGHDT, CDR2 YYEEEE. This CDR3 reads CASSPTGADTQYF. In DNA form, the CDR3 reads TGTGCCAGCAGCCCCACGGGGGCAGATACGCAGTATTTT.